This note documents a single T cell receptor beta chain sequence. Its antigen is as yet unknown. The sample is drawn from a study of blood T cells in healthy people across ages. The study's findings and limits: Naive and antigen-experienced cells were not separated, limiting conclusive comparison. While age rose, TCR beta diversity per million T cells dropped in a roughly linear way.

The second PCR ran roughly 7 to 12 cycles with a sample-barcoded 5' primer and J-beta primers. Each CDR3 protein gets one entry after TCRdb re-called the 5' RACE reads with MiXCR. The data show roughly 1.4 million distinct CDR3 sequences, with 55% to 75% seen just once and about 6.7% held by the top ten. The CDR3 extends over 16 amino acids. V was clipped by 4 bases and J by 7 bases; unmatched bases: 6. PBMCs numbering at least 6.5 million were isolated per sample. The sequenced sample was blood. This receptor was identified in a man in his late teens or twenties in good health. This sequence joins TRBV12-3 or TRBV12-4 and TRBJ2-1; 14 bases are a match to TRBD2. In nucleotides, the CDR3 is TGTGCCAGCAGTTACCGACTAGCGGGGGGGCAAAATGAGCAGTTCTTC. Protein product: CASSYRLAGGQNEQFF.